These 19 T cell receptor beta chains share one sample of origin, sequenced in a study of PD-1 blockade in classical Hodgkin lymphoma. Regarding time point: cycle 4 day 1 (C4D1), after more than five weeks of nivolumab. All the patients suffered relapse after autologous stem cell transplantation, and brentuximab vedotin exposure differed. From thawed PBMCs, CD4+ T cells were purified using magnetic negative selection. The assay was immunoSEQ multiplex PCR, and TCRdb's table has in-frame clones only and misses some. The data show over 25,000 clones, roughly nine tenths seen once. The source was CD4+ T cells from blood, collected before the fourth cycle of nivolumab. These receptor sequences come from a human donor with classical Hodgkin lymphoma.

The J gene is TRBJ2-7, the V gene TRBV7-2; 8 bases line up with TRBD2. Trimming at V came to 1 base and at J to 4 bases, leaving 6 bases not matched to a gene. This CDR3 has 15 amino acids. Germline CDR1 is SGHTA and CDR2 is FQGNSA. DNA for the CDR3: TGTGCCAGCAGCTTAGTGCCGGGAGGGGGTTACGAGCAGTACTTC. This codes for CASSLVPGGGYEQYF.

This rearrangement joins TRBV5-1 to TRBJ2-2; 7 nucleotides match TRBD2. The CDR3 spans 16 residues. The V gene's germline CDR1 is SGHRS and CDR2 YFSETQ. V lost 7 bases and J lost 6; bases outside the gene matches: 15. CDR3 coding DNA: TGCGCCAGCGGACCTACAGCGGGAAGCGTCCCCGGGGAGCTGTTTTTT. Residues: CASGPTAGSVPGELFF.

For the CDR3, the DNA is TGTGCCAGCAGTTACGGAGGGACGGCCAAGGAGGGCTACACCTTC. Its translation is CASSYGGTAKEGYTF. This chain connects TRBV6-5 to TRBJ1-2, with D maybe TRBD1 (5 bases). The CDR3 covers 15 residues. Per germline, CDR1 MNHEY and CDR2 SVGAGI. Trimming shortened V by 2 bases and J by 8 bases, and 18 bases separated the two germline ends.

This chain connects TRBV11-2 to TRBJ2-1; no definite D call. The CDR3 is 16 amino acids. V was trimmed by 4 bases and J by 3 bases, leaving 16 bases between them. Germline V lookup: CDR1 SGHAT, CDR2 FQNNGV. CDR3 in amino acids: CASSSERRNRYNEQFF. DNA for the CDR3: TGTGCCAGCAGCTCGGAGAGGCGTAATCGCTACAATGAGCAGTTCTTC. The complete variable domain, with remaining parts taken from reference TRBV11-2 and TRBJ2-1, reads EAGVAQSPRYKIIEKRQSVAFWCNPISGHATLYWYQQILGQGPKLLIQFQNNGVVDDSQLPKDRFSAERLKGVDSTLKIQPAKLEDSAVYLCASSSERRNRYNEQFFGPGTRLTVL.

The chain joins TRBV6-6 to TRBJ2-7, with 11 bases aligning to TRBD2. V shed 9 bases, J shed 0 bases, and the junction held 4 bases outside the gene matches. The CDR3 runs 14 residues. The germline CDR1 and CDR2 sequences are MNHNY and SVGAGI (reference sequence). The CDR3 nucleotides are TGTGCCAGTATAGCGGGGGGGAGCTCCTACGAGCAGTACTTC. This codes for CASIAGGSSYEQYF.

The CDR3 here is CASSFRGRGNQPQHF. The CDR3 region has the DNA TGTGCCAGCAGTTTCCGGGGCAGGGGGAATCAGCCCCAGCATTTT. The chain uses TRBV28 and TRBJ1-5; 7 positions agree with TRBD1. Germline values: CDR1 MDHEN, CDR2 SYDVKM. The junction had 6 bases not matched to a gene; V was cut back by 3 bases and J by 4 bases. The CDR3 covers 15 residues.

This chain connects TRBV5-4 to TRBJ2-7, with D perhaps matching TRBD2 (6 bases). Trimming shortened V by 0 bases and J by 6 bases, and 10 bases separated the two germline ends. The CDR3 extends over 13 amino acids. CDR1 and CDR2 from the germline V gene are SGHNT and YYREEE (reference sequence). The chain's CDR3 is CASSLGDSVEQYF. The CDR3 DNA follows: TGTGCCAGCAGCTTGGGGGACTCGGTCGAGCAGTACTTC.

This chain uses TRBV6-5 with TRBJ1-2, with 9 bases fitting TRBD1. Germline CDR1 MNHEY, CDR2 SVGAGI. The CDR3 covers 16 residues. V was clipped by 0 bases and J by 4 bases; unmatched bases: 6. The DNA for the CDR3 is TGTGCCAGCAGTTACTCGAGAACAGGGGGCTCCTATGGCTACACCTTC. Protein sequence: CASSYSRTGGSYGYTF.

The CDR3 DNA is TGTGCCAGCTCTGGACTAGCGGGGGGGCTGGAGACCCAGTACTTC. It translates to CASSGLAGGLETQYF. This chain joins TRBV2 and TRBJ2-5; 15 bases map to TRBD2. Germline lookup yields CDR1 SNHLY and CDR2 FYNNEI. The CDR3 runs 15 residues. Trimming took 8 bases from V and 5 from J; bases not matched to a gene: 6.

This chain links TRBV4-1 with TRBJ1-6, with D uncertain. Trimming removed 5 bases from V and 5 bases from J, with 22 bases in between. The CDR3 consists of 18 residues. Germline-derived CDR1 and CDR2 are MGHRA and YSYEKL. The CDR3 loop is CASSKTGALNGDNSPLHF. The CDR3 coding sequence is TGCGCCAGCAGCAAGACTGGTGCACTCAACGGGGATAATTCACCCCTCCACTTT.

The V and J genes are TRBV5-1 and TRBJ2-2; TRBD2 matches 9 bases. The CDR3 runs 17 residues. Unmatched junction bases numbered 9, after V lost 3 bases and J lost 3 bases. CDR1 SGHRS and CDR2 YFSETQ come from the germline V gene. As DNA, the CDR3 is TGCGCCAGCAGCTCTAGTCCTGGCGGGAGGGACACCGGGGAGCTGTTTTTT. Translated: CASSSSPGGRDTGELFF.

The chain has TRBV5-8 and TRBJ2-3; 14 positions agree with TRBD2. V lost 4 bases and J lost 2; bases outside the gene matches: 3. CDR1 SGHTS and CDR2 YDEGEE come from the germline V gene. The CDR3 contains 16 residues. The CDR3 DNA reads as TGTGCCAGCAGCGGGGGACTAGCGGGGGTCACAGATACGCAGTATTTT. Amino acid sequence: CASSGGLAGVTDTQYF.

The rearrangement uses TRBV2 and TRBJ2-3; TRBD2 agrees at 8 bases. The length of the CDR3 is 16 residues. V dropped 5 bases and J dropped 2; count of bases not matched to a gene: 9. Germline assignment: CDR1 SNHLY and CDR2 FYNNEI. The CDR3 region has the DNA TGTGCCAGCAGTACCGGGTTAGCGGGGCTCACAGATACGCAGTATTTT. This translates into CASSTGLAGLTDTQYF.

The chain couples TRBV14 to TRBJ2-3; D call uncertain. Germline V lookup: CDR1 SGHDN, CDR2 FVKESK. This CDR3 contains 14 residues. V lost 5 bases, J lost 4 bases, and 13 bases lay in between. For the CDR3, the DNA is TGTGCCAGCAGCTCCCACCAGCCCGCAGATACGCAGTATTTT. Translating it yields CASSSHQPADTQYF.

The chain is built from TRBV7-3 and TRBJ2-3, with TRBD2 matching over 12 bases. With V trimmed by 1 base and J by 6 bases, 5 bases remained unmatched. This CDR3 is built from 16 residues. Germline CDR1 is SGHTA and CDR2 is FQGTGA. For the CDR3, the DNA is TGTGCCAGCAGCTTAAGGACTAGCGGGAACGTGGATACGCAGTATTTT. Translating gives CASSLRTSGNVDTQYF.

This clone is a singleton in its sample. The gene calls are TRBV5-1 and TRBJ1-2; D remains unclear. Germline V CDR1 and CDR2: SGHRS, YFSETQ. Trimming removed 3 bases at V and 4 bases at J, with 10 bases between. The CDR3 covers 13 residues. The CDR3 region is CASSSMSGYGYTF. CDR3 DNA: TGCGCCAGCAGCTCGATGAGCGGCTATGGCTACACCTTC. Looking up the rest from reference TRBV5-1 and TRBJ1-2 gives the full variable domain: KAGVTQTPRYLIKTRGQQVTLSCSPISGHRSVSWYQQTPGQGLQFLFEYFSETQRNKGNFPGRFSGRQFSNSRSEMNVSTLELGDSALYLCASSSMSGYGYTFGSGTRLTVV.

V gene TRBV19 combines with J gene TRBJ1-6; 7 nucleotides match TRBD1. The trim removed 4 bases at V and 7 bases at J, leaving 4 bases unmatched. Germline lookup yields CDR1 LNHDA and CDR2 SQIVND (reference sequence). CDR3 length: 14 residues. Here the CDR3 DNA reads TGTGCCAGTAGTAAGACAGGGTCAAATTCACCCCTCCACTTT. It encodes CASSKTGSNSPLHF.

CDR3 coding DNA: TGTGCCAGCAGTGAACAATCGGGCAGTTGGGAGACCCAGTACTTC. Translated, it gives CASSEQSGSWETQYF. The chain carries TRBV6-4 and TRBJ2-5; D is uncertain. The CDR3 has 15 residues. The V end was cut by 3 bases, the J end by 5 bases, with 16 bases between. Germline assignment: CDR1 MRHNA and CDR2 SNTAGT.

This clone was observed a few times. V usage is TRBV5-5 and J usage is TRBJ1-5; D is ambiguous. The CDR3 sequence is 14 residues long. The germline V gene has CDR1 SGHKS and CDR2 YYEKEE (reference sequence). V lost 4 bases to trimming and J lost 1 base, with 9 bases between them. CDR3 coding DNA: TGTGCCAGCAGCCCAGGACTCAGCAATCAGCCCCAGCATTTT. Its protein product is CASSPGLSNQPQHF.